This T cell receptor beta chain was captured by sequencing in a study of blood T cells in healthy people across ages. This clonotype was counted only a few times. Its antigen is currently unknown. This CDR3 comprises 16 residues. V shed 3 bases, J shed 0 bases, and the junction held 5 bases outside the gene matches. Germline CDR1 KGHDR, CDR2 SFDVKD. Findings and limits, study-wide: Donors of long life had a larger count of naive CD4+ cells and greater diversity than aged donors. TCR beta diversity, measured per million T cells, fell in a roughly linear way with age. Naive and antigen-experienced cells could not be conclusively compared, given unsorted PBMCs.

Through a sample-barcoded 5' primer and a J-beta primer mix, a second PCR was run for roughly 6 to 11 cycles. A minimum of 2.5 million CDR3-containing paired-end reads was obtained for each sample. Via MiXCR, TCRdb re-called the 5' RACE reads, giving one row per CDR3 protein. The data contain 600,000 to 1,000,000 distinct CDR3 sequences, roughly 60% of them singletons. The sequence was collected from a man younger than 40 in good health. The sequencing sample was made of blood. The V gene is TRBV24-1, the J gene TRBJ2-3; TRBD2 matches 7 bases. The CDR3 DNA reads as TGTGCCACCAGTGATGGGAGCGGGACTAGCACAGATACGCAGTATTTT. This translates into CATSDGSGTSTDTQYF.